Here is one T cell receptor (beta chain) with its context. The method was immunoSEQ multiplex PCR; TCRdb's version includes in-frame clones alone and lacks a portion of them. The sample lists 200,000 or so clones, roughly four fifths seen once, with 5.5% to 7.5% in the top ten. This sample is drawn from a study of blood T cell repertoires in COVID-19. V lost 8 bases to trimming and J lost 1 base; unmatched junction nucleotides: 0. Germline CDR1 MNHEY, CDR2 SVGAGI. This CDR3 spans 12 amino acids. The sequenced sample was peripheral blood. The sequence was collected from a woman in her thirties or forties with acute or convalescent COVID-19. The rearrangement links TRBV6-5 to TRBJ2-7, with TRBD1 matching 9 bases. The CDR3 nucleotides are TGTGCCAGCGGGACAGGGTCCTACGAGCAGTACTTC. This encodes CASGTGSYEQYF.